What follows is one T cell receptor beta chain and its context. CDR3 size: 15 residues. The germline V gene encodes CDR1 SGHRS and CDR2 YFSETQ. Trimming pared 5 bases from V and 5 bases from J, leaving 19 bases between. Study processing details: Quantification of nucleated cells was approximated via reference gene primer amplification. Libraries were prepared by immunoSEQ multiplex PCR; TCRdb keeps only in-frame clonotypes and omits some of them. V and J calls and clone size come straight from that table; D and trimming were deduced from the DNA. The sample consists of approximately 67,000 clones, around 87% of them appearing once. The data derive from a study of blood T cell repertoires in COVID-19. Study summary: Sites in the United States, Italy and Spain provided acute and convalescent COVID-19 samples. The cDNA or gDNA used as material had been derived from T cells, B-cell-depleted T cells, or PBMCs.

The sequenced sample was peripheral blood. The source is a man aged 45-60 years with active COVID-19. The rearrangement links TRBV5-1 to TRBJ1-1; D ambiguous. In DNA form, the CDR3 reads TGCGCCAGCAGGAAAAATGACCGGGGATATACTGAAGCTTTCTTT. As protein: CASRKNDRGYTEAFF.